This T cell receptor (beta chain) was identified during a study of T cell repertoires in cytomegalovirus infection. Overall study context: Selected CMV epitopes included recently identified HLA-C-restricted ones as well as well-studied HLA-B-restricted ones. A matching HLA type, together with CMV infection, was signaled by public TCR beta signatures.

The germline gives CDR1 SEHNR, CDR2 FQNEAQ (reference sequence). The V gene end was trimmed by 1 base and the J gene end by 12 bases; junction bases not matched to a gene: 8. This CDR3 spans 14 amino acids. TCRdb reanalysed the reads using MiXCR and keeps one entry per CDR3 protein. The table has 650,000 to 850,000 distinct CDR3 sequences, roughly 29% seen once. This clonotype was found a few times. Its target is not known. The chain links TRBV7-9 to TRBJ2-1; TRBD1 agrees at 8 bases. The origin of this receptor is a human donor in good health (CMV status not recorded). Some clones in this sample may be carry-over from other donors' samples. This specimen consisted of cultured CD8+ T cells from PBMCs, obtained from culture after CMV antigen stimulation. CDR3 in amino acids: CASSLGGQVNVQFF. Written as DNA, the CDR3 is TGTGCCAGCAGCTTAGGGGGACAGGTAAACGTGCAGTTCTTC.